These 11 T cell receptor beta chains share one sample of origin, sequenced in a study of cytomegalovirus exposure and HLA in healthy donors. 60 Vbeta and 13 Jbeta primers were used in PCR. TCRdb keeps only in-frame clones here, not all; method: immunoSEQ multiplex PCR. The table records around 210,000 clones, around four fifths of them present only once. The sequenced material came from PBMCs. The receptors come from a boy under 18 in good health and CMV-seronegative.

This clone was observed a handful of times. The chain links TRBV19 to TRBJ2-1; TRBD1 matches at 7 bases. CDR1 is LNHDA and CDR2 is SQIVND in the germline V gene (reference sequence). Unmatched junction bases numbered 8, after V lost 9 bases and J lost 3 bases. This CDR3 contains 14 residues. CDR3 protein: CASKGQDYYNEQFF. The CDR3 nucleotides are TGTGCCAGCAAAGGACAGGATTACTACAATGAGCAGTTCTTC.

For the CDR3, the DNA is TGTGCCAGCAGTGAGGCGGAGGGTCTGTACTTC. This encodes CASSEAEGLYF. This chain links TRBV2 with TRBJ2-7, with D possibly matching TRBD2 (6 bases). Trimming pared 3 bases from V and 12 bases from J, leaving 12 bases between. CDR1 is SNHLY and CDR2 is FYNNEI in the germline V gene. The CDR3 has 11 residues.

The J gene is TRBJ2-5, the V gene TRBV11-3; D may be TRBD2 (5 bases). The J call may be wrong; the DNA end is better matched by TRBJ2-7. Looked up from germline, CDR1 is SGHNT and CDR2 is YENEEA. The CDR3 spans 13 residues. CDR3 bases: TGTGCCAGCAGCCCTTTCCGGGGTCGCGAGCAGTACTTC. Protein product: CASSPFRGREQYF.

The chain has TRBV7-9 and TRBJ1-2; 9 positions agree with TRBD1. V shed 3 bases and J 2 bases; nucleotides not matched to a gene: 7. Germline lookup yields CDR1 SEHNR and CDR2 FQNEAQ (reference sequence). The CDR3 has 16 residues. CDR3 in DNA: TGTGCCAGCAGCTTTCTTGGGACAGGGTCGAACTATGGCTACACCTTC. Protein product: CASSFLGTGSNYGYTF. Combining the CDR3 with reference TRBV7-9 and TRBJ1-2 gives the whole variable domain DTGVSQNPRHKITKRGQNVTFRCDPISEHNRLYWYRQTLGQGPEFLTYFQNEAQLEKSRLLSDRFSAERPKGSFSTLEIQRTEQGDSAMYLCASSFLGTGSNYGYTFGSGTRLTVV.

V usage is TRBV5-1 and J usage is TRBJ1-1; no clear D. This CDR3 region has 13 residues. Trimming pared 2 bases from V and 1 base from J, leaving 6 bases between. CDR1 and CDR2 (germline): SGHRS, YFSETQ. DNA of the CDR3: TGCGCCAGCAGCTTTACAGCGAACACTGAAGCTTTCTTT. Protein: CASSFTANTEAFF.

This clone was picked up a small number of times. The chain links TRBV9 to TRBJ1-2; D may be TRBD1 (5 bases). Between the trimmed V and J ends, which lost 4 bases and 5 bases, there was a span of 27 bases. Germline V gene lookup returns CDR1 SGDLS and CDR2 YYNGEE. The CDR3 runs 18 residues. The chain's CDR3 is CASSTFSLARGSGYGYTF. DNA for the CDR3: TGTGCCAGCAGCACCTTCTCCCTAGCTCGGGGGTCGGGGTATGGCTACACCTTC.

The chain has TRBV27 and TRBJ1-5; weak D call: TRBD1 (5 bases). The CDR3 is 15 residues long. V was clipped by 2 bases and J by 0 bases, with 8 bases between them. Germline V gene lookup returns CDR1 MNHEY and CDR2 SMNVEV (reference sequence). CDR3 loop: CASSLGGGSNQPQHF. The CDR3 DNA reads as TGTGCCAGCAGTTTAGGGGGAGGTAGCAATCAGCCCCAGCATTTT.

V and J are TRBV7-9 and TRBJ2-7, with D perhaps TRBD1 (6 bases). Germline values: CDR1 SEHNR, CDR2 FQNEAQ (reference sequence). This CDR3 region has 13 residues. Trimming took off 5 bases at V and 7 bases at J, with 15 bases between the two ends. The CDR3 loop reads CASSNVQGREQYF. CDR3 DNA: TGTGCCAGCAGCAATGTACAGGGTCGGGAGCAGTACTTC.

The V and J genes are TRBV18 and TRBJ1-4, with TRBD1 as a possible D gene (5 bases). V shed 2 bases and J shed 13 bases, with 8 bases lying between them. Germline V gene data show CDR1 as KGHSH and CDR2 as LQKENI. The CDR3 totals 11 residues. Written as DNA, the CDR3 is TGTGCCAGCTCACCAGGAGACAGACTGTTTTTT. It specifies CASSPGDRLFF.

J is TRBJ1-1 and V is TRBV11-3; D is possibly TRBD1 (6 bases). V was pared by 0 bases and J by 6 bases, with 8 bases between. Germline CDR1 SGHNT, CDR2 YENEEA. This CDR3 region has 13 residues. This CDR3 reads CASSLDHRAEAFF. As DNA, the CDR3 is TGTGCCAGCAGCTTAGATCACAGGGCTGAAGCTTTCTTT.

This clone was recorded only once. V is TRBV5-1 and J is TRBJ2-5, with D perhaps TRBD2 (5 bases). V was clipped by 4 bases and J by 2 bases, with 18 bases between them. The CDR3 has 16 amino acids. CDR1 is SGHRS and CDR2 is YFSETQ in the germline V gene. This CDR3 reads CASSPPMGGLQETQYF. The CDR3 DNA is TGCGCCAGCAGCCCCCCGATGGGCGGACTGCAAGAGACCCAGTACTTC.